This TCR beta chain was recorded in a study of naive and memory T cell subsets. Study-level results: TCR abundance followed a power law differing between naive and memory subsets. Expression changes during T cell differentiation may affect RNA-based TCR counts.

Alpha and beta libraries were amplified separately from the second PCR onward. CD4 T cells were positively selected, then CD8 T cells from the CD4-negative fraction. Of note for this clonotype: Its antigen is not known.

The CDR3 totals 18 residues. Trimming cost V 1 base and J 0 bases, with 18 bases left between them. Germline-derived CDR1 and CDR2 are MNHEY and SMNVEV (reference sequence). Both TRBC1 and TRBC2 were covered by a beta constant-region primer of two equimolar oligonucleotides. Ligated cDNA was amplified by four rounds of PCR with nested alpha and beta constant-region primers and SP2. TCRdb reanalysed the UMI-ligation and nested PCR reads using MiXCR and keeps one entry per CDR3 protein. The repertoire holds about 120,000 distinct CDR3 sequences, with roughly 36% as singletons. The chain links TRBV27 to TRBJ1-1; no reliable D call. Sequenced: central memory CD4+ T cells from blood. This clonotype was obtained from a human donor in good health. CDR3 loop: CASSLLASGRRVNTEAFF. The CDR3 DNA reads TGTGCCAGCAGTTTATTGGCGTCAGGCCGTAGGGTGAACACTGAAGCTTTCTTT.